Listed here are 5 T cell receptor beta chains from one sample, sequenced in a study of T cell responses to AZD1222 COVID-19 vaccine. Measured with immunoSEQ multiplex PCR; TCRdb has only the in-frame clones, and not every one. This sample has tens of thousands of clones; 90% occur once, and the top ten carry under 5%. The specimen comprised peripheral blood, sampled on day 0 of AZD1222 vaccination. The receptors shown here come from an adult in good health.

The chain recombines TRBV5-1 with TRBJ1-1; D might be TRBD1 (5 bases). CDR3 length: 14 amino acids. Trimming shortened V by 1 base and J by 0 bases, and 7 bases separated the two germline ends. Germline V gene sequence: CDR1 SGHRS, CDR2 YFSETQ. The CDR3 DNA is TGCGCCAGCAGCTTGTCAGGGATGAACACTGAAGCTTTCTTT. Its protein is CASSLSGMNTEAFF. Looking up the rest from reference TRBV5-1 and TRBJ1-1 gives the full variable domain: KAGVTQTPRYLIKTRGQQVTLSCSPISGHRSVSWYQQTPGQGLQFLFEYFSETQRNKGNFPGRFSGRQFSNSRSEMNVSTLELGDSALYLCASSLSGMNTEAFFGQGTRLTVV.

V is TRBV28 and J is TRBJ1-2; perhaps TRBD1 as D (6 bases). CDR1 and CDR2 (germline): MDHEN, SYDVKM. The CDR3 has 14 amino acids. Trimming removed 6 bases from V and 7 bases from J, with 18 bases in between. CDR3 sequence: CASRRWGGPFGYTF. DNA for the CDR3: TGTGCCAGCAGACGGTGGGGGGGGCCCTTTGGCTACACCTTC.

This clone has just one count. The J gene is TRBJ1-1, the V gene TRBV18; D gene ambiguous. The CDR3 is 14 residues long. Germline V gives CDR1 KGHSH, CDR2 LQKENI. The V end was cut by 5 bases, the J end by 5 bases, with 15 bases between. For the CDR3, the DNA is TGTGCCAGCTCAGACCTGGATTCCTCAACTGAAGCTTTCTTT. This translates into CASSDLDSSTEAFF.

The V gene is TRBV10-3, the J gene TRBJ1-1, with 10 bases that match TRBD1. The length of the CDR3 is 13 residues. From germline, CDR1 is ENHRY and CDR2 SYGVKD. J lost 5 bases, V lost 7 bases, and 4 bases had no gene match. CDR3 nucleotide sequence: TGTGCCATCATGGGGACAGGGGAGACTGAAGCTTTCTTT. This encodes CAIMGTGETEAFF.

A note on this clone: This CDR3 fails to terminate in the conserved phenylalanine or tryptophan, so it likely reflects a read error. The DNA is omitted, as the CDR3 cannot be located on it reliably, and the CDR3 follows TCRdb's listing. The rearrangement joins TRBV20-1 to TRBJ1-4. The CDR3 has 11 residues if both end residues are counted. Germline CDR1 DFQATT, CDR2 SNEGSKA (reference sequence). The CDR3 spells CSARDLGGIHI.